Presented here are 11 T cell receptor beta chains from one specimen sequenced in a study of CD8+CD57+ T cells in acquired aplastic anemia. Flow cytometry had shown expanded CD8+CD57+ cells in the patients chosen for sequencing. Genomic DNA constituted the template upon which TCR beta VDJ and CDR3 profiling was performed. Each CDR3 protein gets one entry after TCRdb re-called the reads with MiXCR. The table shows around 150,000 distinct CDR3 sequences, with 47% occurring only once. What was sequenced was sorted CD4+, CD8+, or CD8+CD57+ T cells (not recorded which) from PBMCs. The receptor source for this set is a human donor with aplastic anemia.

This clonotype was counted many times. The chain employs TRBV9 and TRBJ1-2; possible D gene TRBD1, 5 bases. With 4 bases removed from V and 0 bases from J, the gap between germline ends came to 13 bases. The CDR3 consists of 15 residues. Looked up from germline, CDR1 is SGDLS and CDR2 is YYNGEE. CDR3 bases: TGTGCCAGCAGCACGCAGGGCCTCCCTAACTATGGCTACACCTTC. Translation gives CASSTQGLPNYGYTF.

With respect to this clonotype: At one of its ends the junction is not consistent with the germline gene, which may arise from a read error. The rearrangement uses TRBV28 and TRBJ1-3; D gene ambiguous. Germline CDR1 is MDHEN and CDR2 is SYDVKM. The CDR3 is made up of 15 amino acids. The chain's CDR3 is CASSPDTHSGNTVYF. The CDR3 DNA sequence: TGTGCCAGCAGTCCCGACACCCACTCTGGAAACACCGTATATTTT.

This clonotype was recorded once. This CDR3 reads CASSASGTVVYEQYF. CDR3 in DNA: TGTGCCAGCAGTGCGTCCGGGACAGTCGTCTACGAGCAGTACTTC. The chain combines TRBV2 with TRBJ2-7, with 7 bases matching TRBD1. CDR1 and CDR2 (germline): SNHLY, FYNNEI. The length of the CDR3 is 15 residues. With V trimmed by 4 bases and J by 3 bases, 9 bases remained unmatched.

The V and J genes are TRBV2 and TRBJ2-3; 8 bases are shared with TRBD1. Germline V CDR1 and CDR2: SNHLY, FYNNEI. The CDR3 runs 12 residues. The V gene end was trimmed by 6 bases and the J gene end by 6 bases; junction bases not matched to a gene: 2. CDR3 sequence reads: CASRSGGDTQYF. Written as DNA, the CDR3 is TGTGCCAGCAGATCAGGGGGCGATACGCAGTATTTT.

The chain combines TRBV11-2 with TRBJ2-7; 15 bases are shared with TRBD2. Germline CDR1 reads SGHAT; CDR2 reads FQNNGV. V trimming: 1 base; J trimming: 3 bases; junction bases outside the gene matches: 7. This CDR3 region has 18 residues. The CDR3 loop reads CASSLGGLAGGQSYEQYF. For the CDR3, the DNA is TGTGCCAGCAGCTTAGGGGGACTAGCGGGAGGCCAAAGCTACGAGCAGTACTTC.

Notes on this clonotype: Being one base from a much bigger clone, this may be a read error. This chain uses TRBV5-1 with TRBJ2-2; TRBD2 agrees at 11 bases. Per the germline V gene, CDR1 is SGHRS and CDR2 is YFSETQ. This CDR3 contains 16 residues. The CDR3, as DNA: TGCGCCAGCAGCCTCACGACTAGCGGGGACACCGGGGAGCTGTCTTTT. Its translation: CASSLTTSGDTGELSF.

V usage is TRBV10-3 and J usage is TRBJ1-1; TRBD1 agrees at 8 bases. Per the germline V gene, CDR1 is ENHRY and CDR2 is SYGVKD. V lost 2 bases to trimming and J lost 4 bases; unmatched junction nucleotides: 6. The CDR3 extends over 15 amino acids. CDR3 amino acids: CAISELNRGGTEAFF. The CDR3 region has the DNA TGTGCCATCAGTGAGCTCAACAGGGGGGGCACTGAAGCTTTCTTT.

To note about this clonotype: An end of the junction differs from the germline gene, which may be a read error. The chain recombines TRBV2 with TRBJ1-5; unclear D gene. The CDR3 extends over 11 amino acids. The germline gives CDR1 SNHLY, CDR2 FYNNEI. The CDR3 region is CASSDYDTPAF. The CDR3 coding sequence is TGTGCCAGCAGTGATTACGACACCCCTGCTTTT.

V and J are TRBV2 and TRBJ2-3, with 9 bases aligning to TRBD1. The CDR3 consists of 15 residues. In germline, CDR1 is SNHLY, CDR2 FYNNEI. Trimming cost V 10 bases and J 1 base; bases outside gene matches: 9. The CDR3 loop reads CATRTGVGGTDTQYF. In DNA, the CDR3 is TGTGCCACCCGGACAGGGGTGGGAGGCACAGATACGCAGTATTTT. Filled out from reference TRBV2 and TRBJ2-3, the complete variable domain reads EPEVTQTPSHQVTQMGQEVILRCVPISNHLYFYWYRQILGQKVEFLVSFYNNEISEKSEIFDDQFSVERPDGSNFTLKIRSTKLEDSAMYFCATRTGVGGTDTQYFGPGTRLTVL.

Concerning this clonotype itself: Mismatch with germline at one junction end may stem from a read error. The chain employs TRBV6-1 and TRBJ2-1, with no clear D. CDR1 and CDR2 (germline): MNHNS, SASEGT. The length of the CDR3 is 15 residues. CDR3 loop: CASREAPVVYNEQFF. The CDR3 nucleotides are TGTGCCAGCAGAGAAGCCCCGGTGGTCTACAATGAGCAGTTCTTC.

This clonotype was counted ten times or more. The J gene is TRBJ2-7, the V gene TRBV7-9; D is unresolved. This CDR3 comprises 12 residues. V lost 8 bases and J 1 base, leaving 9 bases between the germline ends. The germline V gene encodes CDR1 SEHNR and CDR2 FQNEAQ (reference sequence). In DNA, the CDR3 is TGTGCCAGCGGCGATGGGTCCTACGAGCAGTACTTC. Translating it yields CASGDGSYEQYF. Using reference TRBV7-9 and TRBJ2-7 for the parts outside the CDR3, the full variable domain is DTGVSQNPRHKITKRGQNVTFRCDPISEHNRLYWYRQTLGQGPEFLTYFQNEAQLEKSRLLSDRFSAERPKGSFSTLEIQRTEQGDSAMYLCASGDGSYEQYFGPGTRLTVT.